This T cell receptor beta chain was profiled in a study of blood T cell repertoires in COVID-19 (dated by TCRdb to about 2020). With respect to the entire study: Collaborator samples came from the United States, Italy and Spain and covered acute and convalescent phases of COVID-19. The prospective study material was composed of cDNA or gDNA derived from T cells, B-cell-depleted T cells, or PBMCs. Subjects who had been exposed to COVID-19, were actively infected with it, or had recovered from it provided the deeply sampled blood TCRbeta repertoires that made up the dataset. A freely available public database, intended as a resource for researchers studying the immune response to SARS-CoV-2, is where the repertoires were released. Samples were obtained from the ongoing ImmuneRACE study (first 160 participants) and from 1,000 to 1,500 subjects provided by 6 global collaborators. Sample metadata almost always included a de-identified subject ID, COVID-19 status, age in years and sex. Where HLA class I and class II types were available, the types were taken from metadata supplied by the sample provider, not from assay-based typing. The full study reports these points: The amount of clinical and demographic metadata varied by source and participant and was provided uncurated.

Its CDR3 holds 15 amino acids, cysteine through phenylalanine. The entry retains the CDR3 DNA only, 45 bases that are in frame from base 1. CDR1 ENHRY and CDR2 SYGVKD are derived from the germline V gene. For this chain, trimming is 8 bases at the V end and 3 bases at the J end, and the number of junction bases without a gene match is 8. TCRbeta CDR3 regions were amplified from genomic DNA by means of the immunoSEQ Assay, a bias-controlled multiplex PCR. In the paper's pipeline: The number of nucleated cells in each sample was estimated by amplification of reference gene primers within the assay. To quantify the absolute abundance of each unique TCRbeta CDR3 rearrangement, sequence reads were collapsed and filtered. For each sample, productive Simpson clonality was calculated by taking the square root of Simpson's diversity index across productive rearrangements. This is the immuneACCESS table as TCRdb keeps it, with only in-frame sequences that have V and J called. A part of the clones is gone; compared with another copy, unresolved V genes explain less than half, and the rest is unexplained. V and J calls and clone size are given by that table; D and trimming were obtained from the DNA. The sample table holds roughly 38,000 clones, of which roughly 80% were seen once. Approximately 1.7% of the sample belongs to the ten largest clones.

With respect to this clone: The antigen this receptor binds is unknown. The input lacks base qualities; no much larger clone sits a single base away.

In Seattle, one collaborating source enrolled patients while the infection was active and tracked those patients longitudinally over the course of disease. The collaborating institutions used their own protocols to collect whole blood in K2EDTA tubes. For TCRbeta analysis, collaborators shipped samples as frozen whole blood, isolated PBMCs, or DNA extracted from either of those sample types. The chain uses TRBV10-3 and TRBJ2-2, and 8 junctional nucleotides match TRBD2. The TCR was taken from a man aged 60-69 years with COVID-19, enrolled during active disease. The specimen sequenced was peripheral blood. The CDR3 protein sequence reads: CAIRGSGIDTGELFF. Read as DNA, the sequence is TGTGCCATCCGAGGTAGCGGGATAGACACCGGGGAGCTGTTTTTT.